Each of the 29 T cell receptor beta chains below was sequenced from the same sample in a study of T cells after posttransplantation cyclophosphamide (dated by TCRdb to the mid-2010s). Preparation of the library involved the immunoSEQ multiplex PCR assay. In its TCRdb copy, this immuneACCESS table keeps in-frame sequences only and misses some clones. Where compared with another copy, unresolved V genes explain less than half of these, and the others have no known cause. The sample table contains 25,000 to 35,000 clones; only one count was recorded for roughly 90% of them. 15% of the sample is taken by the ten largest. Input material: PBMCs. Receptors originate from a woman aged 40 to 50 with a blood cancer, CMV-positive, and with a related stem cell donor.

This rearrangement joins TRBV5-1 to TRBJ1-4; 8 positions match TRBD1. From germline, CDR1 is SGHRS and CDR2 YFSETQ. The CDR3 loop spans 15 amino acids. The trim removed 2 bases at V and 8 bases at J, leaving 8 bases unmatched. The CDR3 DNA sequence: TGCGCCAGCAGCTTCATGACAGGGGTAGGCGAAAAACTGTTTTTT. This encodes CASSFMTGVGEKLFF.

The chain combines TRBV5-6 with TRBJ1-5, with D unclear. Germline V lookup: CDR1 SGHDT, CDR2 YYEEEE. V shed 2 bases and J shed 5 bases, with 11 bases lying between them. The CDR3 covers 14 residues. CDR3 sequence reads: CASSFSSGHQPQHF. The CDR3 bases are TGTGCCAGCAGCTTTAGTTCAGGCCATCAGCCCCAGCATTTT.

This chain connects TRBV7-2 to TRBJ1-6; D gene uncertain. V lost 5 bases and J lost 10, with 18 bases in between. The CDR3 is 15 amino acids. Germline CDR1 and CDR2: SGHTA and FQGNSA. The CDR3 loop reads CASSPRRQFRSPLHF. The DNA for the CDR3 is TGTGCCAGCAGCCCCCGCCGACAATTTCGGTCACCCCTCCACTTT.

The chain is built from TRBV6-1 and TRBJ1-3; D is perhaps TRBD1 (6 bases). This CDR3 is built from 16 residues. Trimming cost V 1 base and J 4 bases, with 14 bases left between them. Germline assignment: CDR1 MNHNS and CDR2 SASEGT. CDR3 bases: TGTGCCAGCAGTGAAGTGGGGGGGGCACAAGGAAACACCATATATTTT. Its protein is CASSEVGGAQGNTIYF.

The genes are TRBV10-2 and TRBJ1-5, with D hard to call. The CDR3 is made up of 14 amino acids. Germline CDR1 WSHSY, CDR2 SAAADI. V lost 6 bases to trimming and J lost 2 bases, with 11 bases between them. The CDR3 protein is CASRRADGNQPQHF. In DNA, the CDR3 is TGCGCCAGCAGGAGAGCCGATGGCAATCAGCCCCAGCATTTT.

A word on this clone: Germline and junction disagree at one end, which may indicate a read error. The chain uses TRBV5-1 and TRBJ2-7, with a possible D match to TRBD1 (5 bases). Looked up from germline, CDR1 is SGHRS and CDR2 is YFSETQ. CDR3 length: 16 amino acids. Here the CDR3 reads CASRWGPRDPSSEQYF. DNA for the CDR3: TGCGCCAGCAGATGGGGCCCAAGGGATCCTTCCTCCGAGCAGTACTTC.

This chain uses TRBV19 with TRBJ2-3; 12 nucleotides align to TRBD2. This CDR3 is 17 amino acids long. Germline lookup yields CDR1 LNHDA and CDR2 SQIVND (reference sequence). The V segment lost 6 bases and the J segment 2 bases; nucleotides outside the gene matches: 9. CDR3 protein: CASSRLAGAPHTDTQYF. The CDR3 nucleotides read TGTGCCAGTAGCCGACTAGCGGGGGCCCCTCACACAGATACGCAGTATTTT.

The chain uses TRBV6-1 and TRBJ1-5; TRBD1 might be the D (6 bases). The CDR3 extends over 16 amino acids. Germline V gives CDR1 MNHNS, CDR2 SASEGT. Trimming shortened V by 1 base and J by 1 base, and 11 bases separated the two germline ends. The CDR3 nucleotides are TGTGCCAGCAGTGAAGTCAAGGGGGTCAGCAATCAGCCCCAGCATTTT. This codes for CASSEVKGVSNQPQHF.

This chain links TRBV28 with TRBJ2-7; 8 nucleotides match TRBD1. The junction had 7 bases not matched to a gene; V was cut back by 6 bases and J by 0 bases. The CDR3 loop spans 15 amino acids. Per the germline V gene, CDR1 is MDHEN and CDR2 is SYDVKM. DNA of the CDR3: TGTGCCAGCAGCCCGGGACAGGAGACCTCCTACGAGCAGTACTTC. Translated: CASSPGQETSYEQYF. Full variable domain (missing parts from reference TRBV28 and TRBJ2-7): DVKVTQSSRYLVKRTGEKVFLECVQDMDHENMFWYRQDPGLGLRLIYFSYDVKMKEKGDIPEGYSVSREKKERFSLILESASTNQTSMYLCASSPGQETSYEQYFGPGTRLTVT.

The chain uses TRBV11-2 and TRBJ1-4, with 7 bases identical to TRBD1. Germline V gene data show CDR1 as SGHAT and CDR2 as FQNNGV. The CDR3 consists of 15 residues. V was clipped by 3 bases and J by 5 bases; unmatched bases: 6. As DNA, the CDR3 is TGTGCCAGCAGCTTCCCGGGACAGAGGAATGAAAAACTGTTTTTT. As protein: CASSFPGQRNEKLFF.

This clone has only a few counts. The chain employs TRBV10-3 and TRBJ1-5; 7 positions agree with TRBD1. CDR1 ENHRY and CDR2 SYGVKD come from the germline V gene. The CDR3 has 12 amino acids. J was trimmed by 6 bases and V by 10 bases; bases with no gene match: 6. The CDR3 region is CATGTGVQPQHF. The CDR3, as DNA: TGTGCCACCGGAACAGGGGTTCAGCCCCAGCATTTT.

The chain carries TRBV4-1 and TRBJ1-1, with D perhaps TRBD1 (5 bases). The CDR3 length is 15 residues. In germline, CDR1 is MGHRA, CDR2 YSYEKL. Between the trimmed V and J ends, which lost 3 bases and 4 bases, there was a span of 15 bases. The CDR3 nucleotides are TGCGCCAGCAGCCACGACCAGGCTAGGGGCACTGAAGCTTTCTTT. Translating it yields CASSHDQARGTEAFF.

This clone appeared a few times. This chain links TRBV2 with TRBJ1-4; tentatively, D is TRBD1 (6 bases). The CDR3 extends over 14 amino acids. V was shortened by 10 bases and J by 8 bases, with 20 bases between the two germline ends. Germline V gene data show CDR1 as SNHLY and CDR2 as FYNNEI. CDR3 region: CATSRRGPREKLFF. In DNA, the CDR3 is TGTGCCACCTCCCGGCGGGGGCCGAGGGAAAAACTGTTTTTT.

The chain joins TRBV7-2 to TRBJ2-7; the D gene is possibly TRBD1 (5 bases). The CDR3 extends over 17 amino acids. V lost 7 bases to trimming and J lost 3 bases, with 25 bases between them. Germline CDR1 is SGHTA and CDR2 is FQGNSA. The CDR3 protein is CASTLRKRQRDFYEQYF. The CDR3 DNA reads as TGTGCCAGCACCCTACGAAAGAGACAGCGTGATTTCTACGAGCAGTACTTC.

This chain joins TRBV28 and TRBJ2-7; 10 bases match TRBD1. CDR1 is MDHEN and CDR2 is SYDVKM in the germline V gene. CDR3 length: 15 residues. V shed 3 bases and J 1 base; nucleotides not matched to a gene: 3. CDR3 sequence reads: CASSLDRGYSYEQYF. In DNA, the CDR3 is TGTGCCAGCAGTTTGGACAGGGGGTATTCCTACGAGCAGTACTTC.

The V gene is TRBV7-9, the J gene TRBJ2-7; a weak D match, TRBD1 (6 bases). Deletions cut 5 bases from V and 5 bases from J, with 10 bases between. Per the germline V gene, CDR1 is SEHNR and CDR2 is FQNEAQ (reference sequence). The CDR3 consists of 12 residues. This CDR3 is CASSIGTNEQYF. For the CDR3, the DNA is TGTGCCAGCAGCATTGGGACAAACGAGCAGTACTTC.

The V gene is TRBV27, the J gene TRBJ2-3, with 7 bases matching TRBD1. With V trimmed by 0 bases and J by 5 bases, 5 bases remained unmatched. The CDR3 is 15 residues long. Germline V gives CDR1 MNHEY, CDR2 SMNVEV (reference sequence). This chain's CDR3 is CASSLSWAGGDTQYF. CDR3 bases: TGTGCCAGCAGTTTATCGTGGGCAGGGGGAGATACGCAGTATTTT.

The chain recombines TRBV7-3 with TRBJ2-1, with D perhaps matching TRBD1 (6 bases). V was trimmed by 3 bases and J by 8 bases, leaving 11 bases between them. The germline V gene encodes CDR1 SGHTA and CDR2 FQGTGA. This CDR3 spans 13 amino acids. The CDR3 DNA follows: TGTGCCAGCAGCTTCAGGGGTGACGATGAGCAGTTCTTC. Protein sequence: CASSFRGDDEQFF.

This clone was seen a handful of times. This sequence joins TRBV10-1 and TRBJ2-7; TRBD2 might be the D (5 bases). This CDR3 region has 16 residues. Germline V CDR1 and CDR2: WNHNN, SYGVQD (reference sequence). The V end lost 9 bases, the J end lost 0 bases, and 21 bases lay between the germline ends. CDR3 DNA sequence: TGCGCCAGGACCGATATTGTAGGGAGAACCTCCTACGAGCAGTACTTC. Its protein product is CARTDIVGRTSYEQYF.

The CDR3: CASNRDRGLDTF. The CDR3 coding sequence is TGTGCCAGCAACCGGGACAGGGGGCTTGACACCTTC. The chain employs TRBV6-1 and TRBJ1-2; 12 bases agree with TRBD1. CDR3 length equals 12 residues. The germline V gene encodes CDR1 MNHNS and CDR2 SASEGT. Germline trimming cut 7 bases from V and 12 bases from J; bases unmatched to any gene: 6.

The chain carries TRBV2 and TRBJ2-1; a weak D match, TRBD2 (5 bases). The germline V gene encodes CDR1 SNHLY and CDR2 FYNNEI. The CDR3 sequence is 14 residues long. V gave up 7 bases and J gave up 9 bases, with 19 bases separating them. This CDR3 is CASMERGIGVEQFF. The CDR3 DNA follows: TGTGCCAGCATGGAGAGAGGGATTGGAGTTGAGCAGTTCTTC. The whole variable domain, remainder taken from reference TRBV2 and TRBJ2-1, is EPEVTQTPSHQVTQMGQEVILRCVPISNHLYFYWYRQILGQKVEFLVSFYNNEISEKSEIFDDQFSVERPDGSNFTLKIRSTKLEDSAMYFCASMERGIGVEQFFGPGTRLTVL.

The V and J genes are TRBV6-1 and TRBJ1-1, with a possible D match to TRBD1 (5 bases). Germline lookup yields CDR1 MNHNS and CDR2 SASEGT. This CDR3 is 14 amino acids long. V lost 6 bases, J lost 0 bases, and 11 bases lay in between. In DNA form, the CDR3 reads TGTGCCAGCAGCCCACAGGAGATGAACACTGAAGCTTTCTTT. This sequence encodes CASSPQEMNTEAFF.

The CDR3 region is CASSLEVGDSYEQYF. The CDR3 DNA is TGTGCCAGCAGCTTAGAAGTAGGGGACTCCTACGAGCAGTACTTC. The rearrangement joins TRBV7-8 to TRBJ2-7; tentative D call: TRBD1 (5 bases). CDR1 and CDR2 from the germline V gene are SGHVS and FQNEAQ. The ends were cut back, 1 base at V and 0 bases at J, with 10 bases in the middle. The CDR3 has 15 residues.

The V gene is TRBV7-9, the J gene TRBJ2-3; 10 bases agree with TRBD2. CDR3 size: 14 residues. V dropped 5 bases and J dropped 3; count of bases not matched to a gene: 2. In germline, CDR1 is SEHNR, CDR2 FQNEAQ (reference sequence). The CDR3 DNA is TGTGCCAGCAGCGCGACTAGCGGGACAGATACGCAGTATTTT. Its protein is CASSATSGTDTQYF.

This clone was counted once. The rearrangement uses TRBV29-1 and TRBJ2-1; TRBD1 agrees at 8 bases. The CDR3 covers 12 residues. Trimming at V came to 5 bases and at J to 12 bases, leaving 9 bases not matched to a gene. Looked up from germline, CDR1 is SQVTM and CDR2 is ANQGSEA. For the CDR3, the DNA is TGCAGCGTTCTGACAGGGGAATGGGCGCAGTTCTTC. This translates into CSVLTGEWAQFF.

The CDR3: CASSYSITGETQYF. The CDR3 region has the DNA TGTGCCAGCAGTTACTCGATTACAGGAGAGACCCAGTACTTC. The chain joins TRBV6-5 to TRBJ2-5, with a weak D call TRBD1 (5 bases). V shed 0 bases and J shed 4 bases, with 9 bases lying between them. Germline CDR1 MNHEY, CDR2 SVGAGI. This CDR3 spans 14 amino acids.

In this sample, this clone turned up once. This chain connects TRBV27 to TRBJ2-3; D possibly corresponds to TRBD1 (5 bases). Germline lookup yields CDR1 MNHEY and CDR2 SMNVEV (reference sequence). CDR3 length: 14 amino acids. Trimming cost V 4 bases and J 2 bases, with 10 bases left between them. The CDR3 bases are TGTGCCAGCAGTTGGCAGGGTATCACAGATACGCAGTATTTT. Translation gives CASSWQGITDTQYF.

This chain joins TRBV5-4 and TRBJ2-5; 7 bases are a match to TRBD1. Trimming removed 9 bases from V and 4 bases from J; junction bases left unmatched: 9. Germline V gene data show CDR1 as SGHNT and CDR2 as YYREEE (reference sequence). This CDR3 is 13 amino acids long. CDR3 residues: CATGQDSRETQYF. CDR3 coding DNA: TGTGCCACCGGACAGGACTCTAGAGAGACCCAGTACTTC.

The chain uses TRBV7-8 and TRBJ1-5, with 9 bases lining up with TRBD1. The germline V gene encodes CDR1 SGHVS and CDR2 FQNEAQ. The CDR3 length is 18 residues. Trimming cost V 3 bases and J 0 bases; bases outside gene matches: 9. CDR3 amino acids: CASSFPDRGVNSNQPQHF. CDR3 nucleotides: TGTGCCAGCAGCTTTCCTGACAGGGGGGTTAATAGCAATCAGCCCCAGCATTTT.